These T cell receptor beta chains were read from a single sample in a study of T cell responses to AZD1222 COVID-19 vaccine. Sequencing used immunoSEQ multiplex PCR; TCRdb keeps in-frame clones, though not all of them. The table has 60,000 to 65,000 clones, 84% seen once; the top ten hold under 8%. The material was peripheral blood, obtained on day 0 of AZD1222 vaccination. These receptor sequences come from an adult in good health. Both conserved end residues are part of each CDR3. The order of the fields is J gene, V gene, D gene, clone size, CDR3 DNA, CDR3 protein. The D gene is left open where the match is weak. The size entry is marked missing in some rows and otherwise reads once, few, many or a size class.

>TRBJ1-6|TRBV5-6|NA|NA
TGTGCCAGCAGCTTGATAGGGCGACTGAGCTCCTATAATTCACCCCTCCACTTT
CASSLIGRLSSYNSPLHF
>TRBJ2-7|TRBV6-1|NA|NA
TGTGCCAGCAGTGAGGTTGGGGTAATAGGATCCTACGAGCAGTACTTC
CASSEVGVIGSYEQYF
>TRBJ2-5|TRBV5-1|NA|NA
TGCGCCAGCAGCTTGCAAGGGTATGAGACCCAGTACTTC
CASSLQGYETQYF
>TRBJ2-5|TRBV6-5|NA|NA
TGTGCCAGCAGTTACCGAGGGCCAGAGACCCAGTACTTC
CASSYRGPETQYF
>TRBJ1-2|TRBV7-9|NA|NA
TGTGCCAGCAGCTCCCGGGAAGGGAATAACTATGGCTACACCTTC
CASSSREGNNYGYTF
>TRBJ2-5|TRBV4-1|TRBD1|NA
TGCGCCAGCAGCCAAGAACAGGGGTTTTGGCAAGAGACCCAGTACTTC
CASSQEQGFWQETQYF
>TRBJ1-6|TRBV4-3|NA|NA
TGCGCCAGCAGCCCTGACAGCGCTTATAATTCACCCCTCCACTTT
CASSPDSAYNSPLHF
>TRBJ1-5|TRBV19|NA|NA
TGTGCCAGTAGTACCCATCAGGTCACCCAGGACAATCAGCCCCAGCATTTT
CASSTHQVTQDNQPQHF
>TRBJ1-2|TRBV25-1|NA|NA
TGTGCCAGCAGTGACAGGGGTTCCGGGATATATGGCTACACCTTC
CASSDRGSGIYGYTF
>TRBJ2-1|TRBV7-8|NA|once
TGTGCCAGCAGCCAAGGGGGTGCGCGGGCCCACAATGAGCAGTTCTTC
CASSQGGARAHNEQFF
>TRBJ1-6|TRBV28|NA|NA
TGTGCCAGCAGTTTCCGGGGGCAAGGTTGGAATTCACCCCTCCACTTT
CASSFRGQGWNSPLHF
>TRBJ2-7|TRBV6-2/TRBV6-3|TRBD1|NA
TGTGCCAGCAGTTACTTTCACAGGGGTTATGAGCAGTACTTC
CASSYFHRGYEQYF
>TRBJ2-1|TRBV7-9|NA|NA
TGTGCCAGCAGCTTAGGCGGGACGATCAGTTCCGATGAGCAGTTCTTC
CASSLGGTISSDEQFF
>TRBJ2-7|TRBV6-5|NA|NA
TGTGCCAGCAGCCGACAGTTGCAATACGAGCAGTACTTC
CASSRQLQYEQYF
>TRBJ2-7|TRBV12-5|NA|NA
TGTGCTAGTGGTTTCGAGGGGAGGCACGAGCAGTACTTC
CASGFEGRHEQYF
>TRBJ1-5|TRBV6-5|NA|NA
TGTGCCAGCAGTCAGGCGGTTGCTCAGCCCCAGCATTTT
CASSQAVAQPQHF
>TRBJ1-1|TRBV6-5|TRBD1|NA
TGTGCCAGCAGTTATGACCTGGGACAGGGGAGAGGTGAAGCTTTCTTT
CASSYDLGQGRGEAFF
>TRBJ2-7|TRBV7-6|NA|NA
TGTGCCAGCAGCTTACAGGAAGGGTCCCTCTCCTACGAGCAGTACTTC
CASSLQEGSLSYEQYF
>TRBJ1-1|TRBV2|TRBD1|NA
TGTGCCAGCAGTCTGACAGGGATGATGGGGGACACTGAAGCTTTCTTT
CASSLTGMMGDTEAFF
>TRBJ2-7|TRBV7-6|NA|few
TGTGCCAGCAGCTTAGTGGGGGAGCAGTACTTC
CASSLVGEQYF
>TRBJ2-7|TRBV11-2|NA|NA
TGTGCCAGCAGCTTAGTAACAGGGAGGTACGAGCAGTACTTC
CASSLVTGRYEQYF
>TRBJ2-5|TRBV11-2|NA|NA
TGTGCCAGCAGCCCAGAGAGGTACCAAGAGACCCAGTACTTC
CASSPERYQETQYF
>TRBJ1-1|TRBV6-2/TRBV6-3|NA|NA
TGTGCCAGCAGTTACGATCCGGGAAGGGTCGCTGAAGCTTTCTTT
CASSYDPGRVAEAFF
>TRBJ1-1|TRBV11-2|NA|NA
TGTGCCAGCAGCTTGTGGGACAAGGACCCTGAAGCTTTCTTT
CASSLWDKDPEAFF
>TRBJ1-3|TRBV27|NA|few
TGTGCCAGCAGTCGGTCTCTCAGTTCCTCTGGAAACACCATATATTTT
CASSRSLSSSGNTIYF
>TRBJ2-7|TRBV20-1|NA|NA
TGCAGTGCCTTGGTTACCTACGAGCAGTACTTC
CSALVTYEQYF
>TRBJ2-5|TRBV5-1|NA|NA
TGCGCCAGCAGCTACAGGACCCTAGAGACCCAGTACTTC
CASSYRTLETQYF
>TRBJ1-2|TRBV25-1|NA|NA
TGTGCCAGCAGTACCTGGGATGGCTACACCTTC
CASSTWDGYTF
>TRBJ2-2|TRBV5-1|TRBD1|NA
TGCGCCAGCAGCCTCAGGGGGATGACGAACACCGGGGAGCTGTTTTTT
CASSLRGMTNTGELFF
>TRBJ2-1|TRBV18|TRBD1|NA
TGTGCCAGCTCACCACAGGGGGCCGGGGACAATGAGCAGTTCTTC
CASSPQGAGDNEQFF
>TRBJ1-2|TRBV5-1|NA|few
TGCGCCAGCAGCTTGAGGACGGGGACCCCTCATGGCTACACCTTC
CASSLRTGTPHGYTF
>TRBJ1-4|TRBV5-4|NA|NA
TGTGCCAGCAGAAAGACAAGCGCGGACGAAAAACTGTTTTTT
CASRKTSADEKLFF
>TRBJ2-7|TRBV13|NA|NA
TGTGCCAGCAGCTCAGCCCTGCTGGGCGACGACGAGCAGTACTTC
CASSSALLGDDEQYF
>TRBJ2-1|TRBV7-9|TRBD1|NA
TGTGCCAGCAGCACCTCCGGGACAGGGGGTTTGTATGAGCAGTTCTTC
CASSTSGTGGLYEQFF
>TRBJ1-1|TRBV28|NA|NA
TGTGCCAGCAGTTTAATCCCCCTGGGTCTGAACACTGAAGCTTTCTTT
CASSLIPLGLNTEAFF
>TRBJ2-6|TRBV15|NA|NA
TGTGCCACGACGGACGGAAACTCTGGGGCCAACGTCCTGACTTTC
CATTDGNSGANVLTF
>TRBJ1-4|TRBV5-1|NA|NA
TGCGCCAGCAGCCCCTCCTCGGGTAATGAAAAACTGTTTTTT
CASSPSSGNEKLFF
>TRBJ1-2|TRBV7-9|TRBD1|NA
TGTGCCAGCAGCATACCTACAGGGGGCGGGTATGGCTACACCTTC
CASSIPTGGGYGYTF
>TRBJ2-7|TRBV19|NA|once
TGTGCCAGTAGTACCTTCTCGGACAGTGAGCAACCCTACGAGCAGTACTTC
CASSTFSDSEQPYEQYF